The 14 T cell receptor beta chains presented below share a single source sample, sequenced in a study of vaccination and CD4 T cells after COVID-19. Indicated treatment: roughly ten-day PBMC culture with coronavirus spike peptide pools or control peptides (ViraFEST assay). CD4+ T cells of the unexposed donor were collected before the COVID-19 pandemic (2011-2018). Sequenced with the Oncomine TCR Beta short-read assay was DNA taken from cultured CD4+ T cells. The genomic DNA was obtained from cultured CD4+ T cells by extraction with the QIAamp micro DNA kit. Each CDR3 protein gets one entry after TCRdb re-called the PCR reads with MiXCR. Among thousands of distinct CDR3 sequences listed, about 37% were seen once. Which antigens these TCRs recognize remains unknown. Material: CD4+ T cells from blood, cultured in vitro. The receptor source for this set is a human donor in good health.

The chain couples TRBV19 to TRBJ1-5; a weak D match, TRBD1 (6 bases). The CDR3 contains 13 residues. Deletions cut 10 bases from V and 6 bases from J, with 16 bases between. Germline V CDR1 and CDR2: LNHDA, SQIVND (reference sequence). CDR3 nucleotide sequence: TGTGCCACGACAGGACTTTACGTTCAGCCCCAGCATTTT. Protein sequence: CATTGLYVQPQHF.

The J gene is TRBJ1-4, the V gene TRBV28; D is unclear. This CDR3 is built from 15 residues. Germline V gives CDR1 MDHEN, CDR2 SYDVKM. The ends were cut back, 5 bases at V and 3 bases at J, with 13 bases in the middle. The CDR3 loop reads CASSPTPGANEKLFF. CDR3 in DNA: TGTGCCAGCAGTCCCACCCCCGGGGCTAATGAAAAACTGTTTTTT. The whole variable domain, filled in from reference TRBV28 and TRBJ1-4, reads DVKVTQSSRYLVKRTGEKVFLECVQDMDHENMFWYRQDPGLGLRLIYFSYDVKMKEKGDIPEGYSVSREKKERFSLILESASTNQTSMYLCASSPTPGANEKLFFGSGTQLSVL.

This clonotype was observed a few times. The CDR3 spells CASSQRESNQPQHF. CDR3 nucleotide sequence: TGTGCCAGCAGTCAACGGGAAAGCAATCAGCCCCAGCATTTT. The rearrangement links TRBV7-9 to TRBJ1-5, with D unresolved. The CDR3 is 14 amino acids. Germline values: CDR1 SEHNR, CDR2 FQNEAQ (reference sequence). The V end lost 6 bases, the J end lost 1 base, and 10 bases lay between the germline ends.

The table lists this clonotype with a few counts. The rearrangement uses TRBV24-1 and TRBJ2-1, with 9 bases lining up with TRBD1. This CDR3 spans 16 amino acids. From germline, CDR1 is KGHDR and CDR2 SFDVKD. The ends lost 4 bases at V and 1 base at J; junction bases unmatched: 4. The CDR3 spells CATSDQTGGSYNEQFF. The CDR3 DNA is TGTGCCACCAGTGACCAGACAGGGGGATCCTACAATGAGCAGTTCTTC.

The genes are TRBV18 and TRBJ2-5; D remains ambiguous. Germline V gives CDR1 KGHSH, CDR2 LQKENI. This CDR3 spans 12 amino acids. V was cut by 3 bases and J by 2 bases, with 4 bases left in between. The CDR3 loop reads CASSPLQETQYF. The CDR3 region has the DNA TGTGCCAGCTCACCCCTACAAGAGACCCAGTACTTC.

This clonotype was detected only once. The chain couples TRBV5-1 to TRBJ1-2, with 11 bases aligning to TRBD1. The length of the CDR3 is 13 residues. Germline CDR1 SGHRS, CDR2 YFSETQ. V shed 3 bases and J 7 bases; nucleotides not matched to a gene: 2. The chain's CDR3 is CASSSGTGGGYTF. The CDR3 DNA reads TGCGCCAGCAGCTCGGGGACAGGGGGTGGCTACACCTTC.

This chain's CDR3 is CSARDPLAGLKETQYF. The CDR3 DNA reads as TGCAGTGCTAGAGATCCCCTAGCGGGCCTTAAAGAGACCCAGTACTTC. The J gene is TRBJ2-5, the V gene TRBV20-1, with 8 bases aligning to TRBD2. Looked up from germline, CDR1 is DFQATT and CDR2 is SNEGSKA (reference sequence). There are 16 residues in the CDR3. V lost 0 bases and J lost 3; bases outside the gene matches: 9.

This chain uses TRBV5-1 with TRBJ2-2, with 8 bases that match TRBD1. Germline V lookup: CDR1 SGHRS, CDR2 YFSETQ. Losses at the gene ends were 4 bases for V and 1 base for J; bases not matched to a gene: 6. The CDR3 runs to 16 residues. This CDR3 is CASSGTGTGNTGELFF. In DNA form, the CDR3 reads TGCGCCAGCAGCGGAACCGGGACAGGGAACACCGGGGAGCTGTTTTTT.

The V and J genes are TRBV27 and TRBJ2-2; weak D call: TRBD1 (5 bases). The CDR3 loop spans 16 amino acids. V shed 0 bases and J shed 4 bases, with 12 bases lying between them. The germline V gene encodes CDR1 MNHEY and CDR2 SMNVEV (reference sequence). In nucleotides, the CDR3 is TGTGCCAGCAGTTTATCGGCTCAGGGTGCCACCGGGGAGCTGTTTTTT. This gives the protein CASSLSAQGATGELFF.

V and J are TRBV12-3 or TRBV12-4 and TRBJ1-1; D not certain. Trimming cost V 6 bases and J 4 bases, with 9 bases left between them. This CDR3 contains 12 residues. The DNA for the CDR3 is TGTGCCAGCAGCGTAGCCGGCACTGAAGCTTTCTTT. As protein: CASSVAGTEAFF.

The table lists this clonotype with a few counts. The chain is built from TRBV28 and TRBJ1-6, with D maybe TRBD1 (5 bases). Germline V gene lookup returns CDR1 MDHEN and CDR2 SYDVKM. Trimming pared 11 bases from V and 1 base from J, leaving 9 bases between. This CDR3 contains 13 residues. The CDR3 coding sequence is TGTGCCGGGGGATCGTCCTATAATTCACCCCTCCACTTT. Its translation: CAGGSSYNSPLHF.

This chain uses TRBV5-4 with TRBJ2-3; maybe TRBD2 (7 bases). The V gene lost 0 bases and the J gene lost 1 base, with 12 bases spanning the gap. The CDR3 contains 16 residues. CDR1 is SGHNT and CDR2 is YYREEE in the germline V gene (reference sequence). The DNA of the CDR3 is TGTGCCAGCAGCTTGGGGGGGGGCGGTCGCACAGATACGCAGTATTTT. This gives the protein CASSLGGGGRTDTQYF.

The V gene is TRBV28, the J gene TRBJ2-1, with a weak D call TRBD2 (6 bases). Germline V gene data show CDR1 as MDHEN and CDR2 as SYDVKM. Trimming took 11 bases from V and 1 from J, leaving 12 bases between them. This CDR3 has 13 residues. CDR3 coding DNA: TGTGCCGCCCGGGGGAGGTCCTACAATGAGCAGTTCTTC. Amino acid sequence: CAARGRSYNEQFF.

V usage is TRBV27 and J usage is TRBJ1-5; D gene uncertain. The V end lost 8 bases, the J end lost 2 bases, and 25 bases lay between the germline ends. This CDR3 spans 18 amino acids. Germline-derived CDR1 and CDR2 are MNHEY and SMNVEV (reference sequence). The CDR3 nucleotides are TGTGCCAGCCGACGTTTTAGCGTGGATATGGACGGCAATCAGCCCCAGCATTTT. Translated, it gives CASRRFSVDMDGNQPQHF.